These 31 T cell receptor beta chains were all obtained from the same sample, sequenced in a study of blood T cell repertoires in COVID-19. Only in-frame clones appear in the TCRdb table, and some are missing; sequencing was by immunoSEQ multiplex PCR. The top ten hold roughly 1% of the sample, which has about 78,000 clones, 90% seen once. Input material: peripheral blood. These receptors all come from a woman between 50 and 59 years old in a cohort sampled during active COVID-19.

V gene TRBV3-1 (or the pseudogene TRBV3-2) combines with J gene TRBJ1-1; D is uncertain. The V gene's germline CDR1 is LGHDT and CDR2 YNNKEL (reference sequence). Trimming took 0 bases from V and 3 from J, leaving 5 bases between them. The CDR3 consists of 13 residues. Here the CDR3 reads CASSQDRDTEAFF. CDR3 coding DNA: TGTGCCAGCAGCCAAGATCGGGACACTGAAGCTTTCTTT.

This CDR3 reads CAISDFQGTTTGTDTQYF. The CDR3 nucleotides are TGTGCCATCAGTGATTTCCAGGGGACTACAACTGGCACAGATACGCAGTATTTT. This chain joins TRBV10-3 and TRBJ2-3; D perhaps matches TRBD2 (7 bases). The V gene's germline CDR1 is ENHRY and CDR2 SYGVKD. Trimming removed 3 bases at V and 1 base at J, with 20 bases between. This CDR3 has 18 amino acids.

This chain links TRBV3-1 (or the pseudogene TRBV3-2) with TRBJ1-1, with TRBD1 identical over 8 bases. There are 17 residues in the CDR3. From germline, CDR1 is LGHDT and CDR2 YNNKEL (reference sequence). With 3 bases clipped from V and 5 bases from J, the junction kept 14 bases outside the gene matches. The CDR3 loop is CASSHLQGEGIDTEAFF. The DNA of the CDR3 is TGTGCCAGCAGCCACCTACAGGGGGAGGGTATCGATACTGAAGCTTTCTTT.

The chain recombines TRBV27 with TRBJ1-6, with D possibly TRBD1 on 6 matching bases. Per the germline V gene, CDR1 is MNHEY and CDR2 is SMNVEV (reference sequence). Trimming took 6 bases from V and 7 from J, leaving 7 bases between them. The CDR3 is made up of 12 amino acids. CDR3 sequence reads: CASRTGNSPLHF. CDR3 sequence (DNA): TGTGCCAGCAGGACAGGAAATTCACCCCTCCACTTT.

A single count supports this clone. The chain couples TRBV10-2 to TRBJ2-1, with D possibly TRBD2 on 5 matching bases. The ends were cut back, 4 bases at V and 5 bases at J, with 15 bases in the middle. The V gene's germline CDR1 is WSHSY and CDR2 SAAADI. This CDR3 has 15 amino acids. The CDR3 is CASSVAGLTDNEQFF. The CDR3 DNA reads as TGCGCCAGCAGTGTCGCAGGACTTACCGACAATGAGCAGTTCTTC.

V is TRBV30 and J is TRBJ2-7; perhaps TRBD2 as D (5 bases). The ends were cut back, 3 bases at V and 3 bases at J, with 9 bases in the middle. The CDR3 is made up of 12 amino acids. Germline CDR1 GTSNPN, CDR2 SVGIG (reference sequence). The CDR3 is CAWRGDIYEQYF. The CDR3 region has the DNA TGTGCCTGGAGGGGAGACATCTACGAGCAGTACTTC. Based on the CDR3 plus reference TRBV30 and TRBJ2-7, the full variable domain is SQTIHQWPATLVQPVGSPLSLECTVEGTSNPNLYWYRQAAGRGLQLLFYSVGIGQISSEVPQNLSASRPQDRQFILSSKKLLLSDSGFYLCAWRGDIYEQYFGPGTRLTVT.

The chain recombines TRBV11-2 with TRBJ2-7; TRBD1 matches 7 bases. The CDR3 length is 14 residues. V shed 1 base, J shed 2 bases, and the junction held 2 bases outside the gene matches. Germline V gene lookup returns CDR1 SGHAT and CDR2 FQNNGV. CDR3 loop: CASSLAGGPYEQYF. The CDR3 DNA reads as TGTGCCAGCAGCTTAGCAGGGGGTCCCTACGAGCAGTACTTC.

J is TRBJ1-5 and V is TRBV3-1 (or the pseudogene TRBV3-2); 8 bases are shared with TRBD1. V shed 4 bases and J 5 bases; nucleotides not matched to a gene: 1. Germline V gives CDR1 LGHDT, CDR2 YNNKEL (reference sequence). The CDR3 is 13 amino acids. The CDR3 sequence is CASSPGGDQPQHF. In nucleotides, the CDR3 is TGTGCCAGCAGCCCAGGGGGCGATCAGCCCCAGCATTTT.

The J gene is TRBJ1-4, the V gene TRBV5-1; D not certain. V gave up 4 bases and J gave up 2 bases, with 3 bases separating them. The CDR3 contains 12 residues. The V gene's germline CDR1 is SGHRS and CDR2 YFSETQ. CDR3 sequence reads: CASSHTNEKLFF. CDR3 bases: TGCGCCAGCAGCCATACTAATGAAAAACTGTTTTTT.

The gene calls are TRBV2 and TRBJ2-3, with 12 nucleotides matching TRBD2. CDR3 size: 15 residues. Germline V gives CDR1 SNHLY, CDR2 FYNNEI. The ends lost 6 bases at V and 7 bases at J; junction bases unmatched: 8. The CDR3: CASRARLAGDNTQYF. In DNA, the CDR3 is TGTGCCAGCAGGGCCCGACTAGCGGGAGATAATACGCAGTATTTT.

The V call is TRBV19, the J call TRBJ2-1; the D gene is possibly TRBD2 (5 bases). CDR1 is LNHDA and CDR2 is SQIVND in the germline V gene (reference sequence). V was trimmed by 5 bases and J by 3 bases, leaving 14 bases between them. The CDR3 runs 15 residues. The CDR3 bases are TGTGCCAGTAGTTCAATCAGCGGAATCTACAATGAGCAGTTCTTC. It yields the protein CASSSISGIYNEQFF.

This CDR3 is CASSQTSGGNNEQFF. CDR3 DNA sequence: TGTGCCAGCTCCCAGACTAGCGGAGGGAACAATGAGCAGTTCTTC. This sequence joins TRBV11-2 and TRBJ2-1; 9 bases are a match to TRBD2. This CDR3 comprises 15 residues. The germline V gene has CDR1 SGHAT and CDR2 FQNNGV. V shed 8 bases, J shed 5 bases, and the junction held 10 bases outside the gene matches.

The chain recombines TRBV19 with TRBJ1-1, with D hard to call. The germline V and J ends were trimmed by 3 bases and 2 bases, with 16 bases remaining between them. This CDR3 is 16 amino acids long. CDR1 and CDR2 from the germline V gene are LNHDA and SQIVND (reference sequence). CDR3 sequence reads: CASSMWGGGFNTEAFF. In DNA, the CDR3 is TGTGCCAGTAGTATGTGGGGTGGAGGGTTTAACACTGAAGCTTTCTTT.

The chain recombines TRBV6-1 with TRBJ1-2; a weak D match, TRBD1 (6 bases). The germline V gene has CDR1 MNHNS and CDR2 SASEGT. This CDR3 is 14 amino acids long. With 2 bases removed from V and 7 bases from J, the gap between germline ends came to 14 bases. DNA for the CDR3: TGTGCCAGCAGTGAACAGGGGCAGCACCCTGGCTACACCTTC. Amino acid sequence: CASSEQGQHPGYTF.

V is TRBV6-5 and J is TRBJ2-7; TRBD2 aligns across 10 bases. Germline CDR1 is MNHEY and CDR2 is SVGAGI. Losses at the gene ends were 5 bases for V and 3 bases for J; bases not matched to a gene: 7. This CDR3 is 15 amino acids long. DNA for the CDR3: TGTGCCAGCAGTCCTAGCGGGAGAATCGACTACGAGCAGTACTTC. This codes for CASSPSGRIDYEQYF.

The CDR3 reads CSASIRGRRNEQYF. The CDR3, as DNA: TGCAGTGCTAGTATCCGCGGGAGAAGAAACGAGCAGTACTTC. The chain recombines TRBV20-1 with TRBJ2-7; 7 nucleotides align to TRBD2. This CDR3 spans 14 amino acids. Germline trimming cut 3 bases from V and 5 bases from J; bases unmatched to any gene: 10. CDR1 is DFQATT, CDR2 SNEGSKA, per germline (reference sequence).

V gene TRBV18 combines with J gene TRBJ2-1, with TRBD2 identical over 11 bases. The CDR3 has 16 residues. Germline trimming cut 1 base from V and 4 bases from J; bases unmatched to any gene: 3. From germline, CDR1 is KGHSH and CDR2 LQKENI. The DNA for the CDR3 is TGTGCCAGCTCACCACGGGGGACTAGCGGTTACAATGAGCAGTTCTTC. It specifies CASSPRGTSGYNEQFF.

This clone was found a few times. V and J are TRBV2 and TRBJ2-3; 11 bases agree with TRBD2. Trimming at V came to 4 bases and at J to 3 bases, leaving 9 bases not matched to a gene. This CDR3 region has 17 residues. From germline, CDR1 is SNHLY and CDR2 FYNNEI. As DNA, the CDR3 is TGTGCCAGCAGTGGGGCTAGCGGGAGGTCCCGGACAGATACGCAGTATTTT. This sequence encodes CASSGASGRSRTDTQYF.

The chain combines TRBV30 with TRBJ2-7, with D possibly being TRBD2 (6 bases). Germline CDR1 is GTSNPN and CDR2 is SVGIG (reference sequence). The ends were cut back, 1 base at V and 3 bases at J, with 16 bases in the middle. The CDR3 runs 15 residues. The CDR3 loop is CAWSAWGGTNYEQYF. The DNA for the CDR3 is TGTGCCTGGAGTGCCTGGGGAGGTACGAACTACGAGCAGTACTTC.

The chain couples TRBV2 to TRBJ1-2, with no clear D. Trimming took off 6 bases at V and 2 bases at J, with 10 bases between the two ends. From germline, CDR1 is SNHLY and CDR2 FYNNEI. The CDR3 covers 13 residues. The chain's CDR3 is CASRATGNYGYTF. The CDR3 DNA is TGTGCCAGCAGGGCGACTGGGAACTATGGCTACACCTTC.

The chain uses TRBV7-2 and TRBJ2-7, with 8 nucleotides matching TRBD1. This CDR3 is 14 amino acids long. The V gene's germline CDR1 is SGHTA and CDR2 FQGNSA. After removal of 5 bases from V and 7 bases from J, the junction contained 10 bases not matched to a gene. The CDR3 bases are TGTGCCAGCAGCCAGGGGGCCGGGACGCGAGAGCAGTACTTC. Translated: CASSQGAGTREQYF.

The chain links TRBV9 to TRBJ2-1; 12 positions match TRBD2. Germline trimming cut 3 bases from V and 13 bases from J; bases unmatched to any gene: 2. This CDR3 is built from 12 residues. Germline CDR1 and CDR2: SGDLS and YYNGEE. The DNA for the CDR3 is TGTGCCAGCAGCGGACTAGCGGGAGTACAGTTCTTC. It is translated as CASSGLAGVQFF.

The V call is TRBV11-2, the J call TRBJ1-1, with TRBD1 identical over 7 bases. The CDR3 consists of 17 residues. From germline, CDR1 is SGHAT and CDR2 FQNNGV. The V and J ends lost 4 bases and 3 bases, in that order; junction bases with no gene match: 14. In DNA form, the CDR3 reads TGTGCCAGCAGCTCATCGACAGGGATTGAAGGGGACACTGAAGCTTTCTTT. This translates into CASSSSTGIEGDTEAFF.

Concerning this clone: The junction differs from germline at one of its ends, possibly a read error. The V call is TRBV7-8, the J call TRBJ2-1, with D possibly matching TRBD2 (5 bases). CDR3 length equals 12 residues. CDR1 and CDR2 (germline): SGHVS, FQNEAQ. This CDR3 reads CASSLDWLEAIF. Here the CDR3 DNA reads TGTGCCAGCAGCTTAGATTGGCTGGAGGCAATCTTC.

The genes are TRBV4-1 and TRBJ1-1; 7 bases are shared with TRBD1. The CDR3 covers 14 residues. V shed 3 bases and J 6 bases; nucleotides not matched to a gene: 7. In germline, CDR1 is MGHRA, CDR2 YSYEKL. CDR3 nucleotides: TGCGCCAGCAGCCACCCTTACAGGGGCTCTGAAGCTTTCTTT. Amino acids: CASSHPYRGSEAFF.

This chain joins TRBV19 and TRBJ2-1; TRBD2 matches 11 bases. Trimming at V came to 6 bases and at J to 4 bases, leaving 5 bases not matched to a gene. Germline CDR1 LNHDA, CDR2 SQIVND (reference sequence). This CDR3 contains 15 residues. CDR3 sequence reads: CASSTGTSGYNEQFF. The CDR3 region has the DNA TGTGCCAGTAGCACCGGGACTAGCGGTTACAATGAGCAGTTCTTC.

CDR3 sequence reads: CASSPLSSEAFF. In nucleotides, the CDR3 is TGTGCCAGCTCACCACTTAGTTCTGAAGCTTTCTTT. The chain employs TRBV18 and TRBJ1-1; the D is unclear. The CDR3 loop spans 12 amino acids. The ends were cut back, 1 base at V and 6 bases at J, with 6 bases in the middle. Germline V CDR1 and CDR2: KGHSH, LQKENI.

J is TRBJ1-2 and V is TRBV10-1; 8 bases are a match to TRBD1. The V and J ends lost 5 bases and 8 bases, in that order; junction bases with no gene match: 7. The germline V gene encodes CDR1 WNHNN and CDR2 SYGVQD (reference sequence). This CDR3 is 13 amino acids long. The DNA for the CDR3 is TGCGCCAGCAGTCCGGACAGGGCAACCGGCTACACCTTC. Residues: CASSPDRATGYTF.

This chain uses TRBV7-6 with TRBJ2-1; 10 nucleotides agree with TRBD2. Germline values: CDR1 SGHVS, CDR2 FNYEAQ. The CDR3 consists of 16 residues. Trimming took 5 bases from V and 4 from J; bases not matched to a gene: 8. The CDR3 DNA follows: TGTGCCAGCAGCCCCAGCCTAGCGGGAGTATACAATGAGCAGTTCTTC. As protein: CASSPSLAGVYNEQFF.

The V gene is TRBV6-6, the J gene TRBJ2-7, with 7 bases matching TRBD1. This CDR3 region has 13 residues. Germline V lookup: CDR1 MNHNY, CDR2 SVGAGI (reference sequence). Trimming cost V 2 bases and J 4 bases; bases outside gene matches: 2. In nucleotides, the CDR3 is TGTGCCAGCAGTTACGGGGACAGATACGAGCAGTACTTC. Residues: CASSYGDRYEQYF.

The CDR3 DNA reads as TGTGCCAGCGGCGAAGGCGGGAGTGGCACAGATACGCAGTATTTT. It translates to CASGEGGSGTDTQYF. The genes are TRBV11-3 and TRBJ2-3; 7 nucleotides agree with TRBD2. V shed 8 bases and J 1 base; nucleotides not matched to a gene: 9. Germline CDR1 and CDR2: SGHNT and YENEEA. This CDR3 spans 15 amino acids.